A selection of T cell receptor beta chains follows, all from one sample in a study of T cells after yellow fever vaccination. Each CDR3 protein is one row after TCRdb ran MiXCR on the 5' RACE reads. The table shows some 120,000 distinct CDR3 sequences, with almost 9% occurring only once. This sample comprised CD8+ T cells sorted from PBMCs, obtained on the day of the yellow fever booster vaccination. These receptors were collected from a man between 18 and 35 years old who received the YFV17D yellow fever vaccine. Each CDR3 is given with its conserved first and last residue. The D gene is left open where the match is weak. Not every row has a clone size; where given, it reads once, few, many or a size class.

clone_size: .
v_call: TRBV9
d_call: .
j_call: TRBJ1-1
cdr3_nt: TGTGCCAGCAGCGTAGGCAGAGGCACTGAAGCTTTCTTT
cdr3_aa: CASSVGRGTEAFF

clone_size: few
v_call: TRBV6-2/TRBV6-3
d_call: TRBD1
j_call: TRBJ2-1
cdr3_nt: TGTGCCAGCTCAGTCCGAGGGGACAGGGAAAATGAGCAGTTCTTC
cdr3_aa: CASSVRGDRENEQFF

clone_size: .
v_call: TRBV6-1
d_call: .
j_call: TRBJ2-4
cdr3_nt: TGTGCCAGCAGGAAAACCGGACTTGGAAACATTCAGTACTTC
cdr3_aa: CASRKTGLGNIQYF

clone_size: .
v_call: TRBV9
d_call: .
j_call: TRBJ2-1
cdr3_nt: TGTGCCAGCAGCACCTGGGGCCATGAGCAGTTCTTC
cdr3_aa: CASSTWGHEQFF

clone_size: few
v_call: TRBV10-3
d_call: TRBD2
j_call: TRBJ2-3
cdr3_nt: TGTGCCATCAGTGACGTACTAGCGGGGACTAGCACAGATACGCAGTATTTT
cdr3_aa: CAISDVLAGTSTDTQYF

clone_size: few
v_call: TRBV29-1
d_call: .
j_call: TRBJ2-5
cdr3_nt: TGCAGCGTTGAAGACCGGGGCGGTGGGGAGACCCAGTACTTC
cdr3_aa: CSVEDRGGGETQYF

clone_size: many
v_call: TRBV7-9
d_call: TRBD1
j_call: TRBJ2-1
cdr3_nt: TGTGCCAGCAGCTCCTCAGGGGGCCTCTACAATGAGCAGTTCTTC
cdr3_aa: CASSSSGGLYNEQFF

clone_size: many
v_call: TRBV29-1
d_call: TRBD1
j_call: TRBJ2-3
cdr3_nt: TGCAGCGTTGAACAATGGACAGGGGTCAACACAGATACGCAGTATTTT
cdr3_aa: CSVEQWTGVNTDTQYF

clone_size: .
v_call: TRBV4-3
d_call: .
j_call: TRBJ1-6
cdr3_nt: TGCGCCAGCAGCCAAGATTCAGGAAATAATTCACCCCTCCACTTT
cdr3_aa: CASSQDSGNNSPLHF

clone_size: few
v_call: TRBV20-1
d_call: .
j_call: TRBJ1-4
cdr3_nt: TGCAGTGCTAGGGACCTAGACAGCGCAACTAATGAAAAACTGTTTTTT
cdr3_aa: CSARDLDSATNEKLFF